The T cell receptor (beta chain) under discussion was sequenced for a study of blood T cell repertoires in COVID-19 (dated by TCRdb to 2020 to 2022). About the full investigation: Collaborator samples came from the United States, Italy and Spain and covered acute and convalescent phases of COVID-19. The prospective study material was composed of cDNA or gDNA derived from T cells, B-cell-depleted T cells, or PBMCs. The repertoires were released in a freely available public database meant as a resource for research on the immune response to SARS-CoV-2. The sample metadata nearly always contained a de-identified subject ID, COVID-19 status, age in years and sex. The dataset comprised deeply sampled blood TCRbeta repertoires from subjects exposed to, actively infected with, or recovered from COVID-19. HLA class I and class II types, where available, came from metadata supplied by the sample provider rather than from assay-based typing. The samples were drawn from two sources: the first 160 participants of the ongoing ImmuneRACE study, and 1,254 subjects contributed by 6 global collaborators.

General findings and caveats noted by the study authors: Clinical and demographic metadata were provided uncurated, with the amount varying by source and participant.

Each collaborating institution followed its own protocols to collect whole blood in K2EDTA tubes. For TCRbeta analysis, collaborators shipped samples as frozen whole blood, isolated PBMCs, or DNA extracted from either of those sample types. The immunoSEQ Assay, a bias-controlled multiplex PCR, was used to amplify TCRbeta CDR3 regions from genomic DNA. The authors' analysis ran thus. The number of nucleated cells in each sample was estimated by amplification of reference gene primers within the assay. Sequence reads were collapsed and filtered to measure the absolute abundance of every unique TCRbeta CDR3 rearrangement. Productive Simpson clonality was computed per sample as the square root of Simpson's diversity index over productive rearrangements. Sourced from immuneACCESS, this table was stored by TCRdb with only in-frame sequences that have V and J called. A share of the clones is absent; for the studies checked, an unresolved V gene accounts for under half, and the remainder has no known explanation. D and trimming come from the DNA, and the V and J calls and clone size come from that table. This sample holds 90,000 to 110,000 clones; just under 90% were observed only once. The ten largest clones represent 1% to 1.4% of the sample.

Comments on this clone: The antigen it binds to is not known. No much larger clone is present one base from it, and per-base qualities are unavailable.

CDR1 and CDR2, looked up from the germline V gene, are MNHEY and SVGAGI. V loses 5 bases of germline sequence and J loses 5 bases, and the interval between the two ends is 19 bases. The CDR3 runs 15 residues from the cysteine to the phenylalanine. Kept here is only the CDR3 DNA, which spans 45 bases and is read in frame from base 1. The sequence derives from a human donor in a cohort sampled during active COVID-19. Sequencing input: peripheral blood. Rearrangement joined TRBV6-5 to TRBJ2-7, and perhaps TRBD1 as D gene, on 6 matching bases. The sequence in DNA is TGTGCCAGCAGTCCTCGTATTGTCAGGGGCGACGAGCAGTACTTC. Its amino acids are CASSPRIVRGDEQYF.